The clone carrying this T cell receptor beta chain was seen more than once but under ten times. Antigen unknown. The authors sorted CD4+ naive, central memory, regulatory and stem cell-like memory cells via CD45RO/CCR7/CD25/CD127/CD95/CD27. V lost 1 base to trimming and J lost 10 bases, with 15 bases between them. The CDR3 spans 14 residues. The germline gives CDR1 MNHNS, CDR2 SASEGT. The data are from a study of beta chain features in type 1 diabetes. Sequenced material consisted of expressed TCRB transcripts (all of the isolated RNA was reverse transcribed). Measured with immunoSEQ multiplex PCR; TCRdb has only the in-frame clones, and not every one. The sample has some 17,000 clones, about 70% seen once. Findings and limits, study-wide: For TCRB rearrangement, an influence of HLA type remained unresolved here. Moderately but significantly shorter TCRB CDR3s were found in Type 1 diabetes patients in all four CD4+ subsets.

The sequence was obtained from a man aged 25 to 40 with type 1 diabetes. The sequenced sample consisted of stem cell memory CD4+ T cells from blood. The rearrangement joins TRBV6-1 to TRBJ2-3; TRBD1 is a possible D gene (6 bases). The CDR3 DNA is TGTGCCAGCAGTGAAGGAGGAGGACAGCATCCGCAGTATTTT. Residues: CASSEGGGQHPQYF.